This record concerns one T cell receptor (beta chain) sequence. Profiling relied on immunoSEQ multiplex PCR, and the TCRdb table lists in-frame clones only, not all of them. The table has 60,000 to 70,000 clones, around four fifths seen once. The data are from a study of blood T cell repertoires in COVID-19. On the study more broadly: From the United States, Italy and Spain came samples of acute and convalescent COVID-19. The analysed material was cDNA or gDNA that came from T cells, B-cell-depleted T cells, or PBMCs.

The germline V gene encodes CDR1 LGHNA and CDR2 YSLEER. The CDR3 consists of 16 residues. Trimming left V 0 bases short and J 1 base short, with 12 bases between. The chain joins TRBV4-3 to TRBJ1-1, with D possibly matching TRBD1 (5 bases). The TCR sequence derives from a human donor in a cohort sampled during active COVID-19. The sequencing input was peripheral blood. The CDR3 DNA reads TGCGCCAGCAGCCAAGACGCCCGGACACCGAACACTGAAGCTTTCTTT. Residues: CASSQDARTPNTEAFF.